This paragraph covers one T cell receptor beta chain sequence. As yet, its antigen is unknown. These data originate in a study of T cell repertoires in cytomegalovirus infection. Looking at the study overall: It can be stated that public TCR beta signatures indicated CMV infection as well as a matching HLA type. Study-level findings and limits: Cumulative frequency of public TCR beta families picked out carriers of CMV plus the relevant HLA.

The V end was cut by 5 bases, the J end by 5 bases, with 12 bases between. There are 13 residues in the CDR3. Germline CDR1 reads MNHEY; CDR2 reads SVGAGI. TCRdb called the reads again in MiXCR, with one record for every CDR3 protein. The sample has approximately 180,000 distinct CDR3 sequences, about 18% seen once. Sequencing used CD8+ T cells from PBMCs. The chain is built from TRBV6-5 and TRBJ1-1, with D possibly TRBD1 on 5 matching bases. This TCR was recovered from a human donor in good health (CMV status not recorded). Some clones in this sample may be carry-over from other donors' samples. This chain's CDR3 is CASSPAGRTEAFF. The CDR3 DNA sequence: TGTGCCAGCAGTCCCGCAGGGAGGACTGAAGCTTTCTTT.